What follows are 19 T cell receptor beta chains derived from one specimen sequenced in a study of spatial heterogeneity in lung cancer. General study points: Tumor mutation counts were tracked by expanded intratumoral alpha and beta TCR counts.

Time point: sample taken at primary tumor resection. MiXCR was run by TCRdb on the 5' RACE reads, yielding one entry per CDR3 protein. The table shows 1,500 to 1,800 distinct CDR3 sequences, with under 7.5% occurring only once. The antigens for these receptors are not known. Sequences were derived from lung tumor tissue, sampled at surgery. All receptors derive from a female donor with early-stage non-small cell lung cancer.

This clonotype ranks as medium-sized. This may arise from a read error, as a much more abundant clone is one base away. V gene TRBV6-5 combines with J gene TRBJ2-7; 8 bases fit TRBD1. CDR3 length: 16 residues. Looked up from germline, CDR1 is MNHEY and CDR2 is SVGAGI. The V and J ends lost 7 bases and 3 bases, in that order; junction bases with no gene match: 14. The DNA of the CDR3 is TGTGCCAGCATTCTCGGGCGGAACAGGGGGTACTACGAGCAGTACTTC. Translated: CASILGRNRGYYEQYF.

This clonotype is large. This chain joins TRBV11-1 and TRBJ2-7; 7 bases agree with TRBD1. The CDR3 has 15 residues. Germline-derived CDR1 and CDR2 are SGHAT and FQDESV (reference sequence). The V gene end was trimmed by 1 base and the J gene end by 0 bases; junction bases not matched to a gene: 3. DNA for the CDR3: TGTGCCAGCAGCTTAGAGGGACAGAGCTCCTACGAGCAGTACTTC. It translates to CASSLEGQSSYEQYF.

This clonotype is large within its sample. V usage is TRBV20-1 and J usage is TRBJ2-3, with TRBD1 matching over 7 bases. The CDR3 loop spans 14 amino acids. Germline V CDR1 and CDR2: DFQATT, SNEGSKA (reference sequence). V was clipped by 5 bases and J by 1 base; unmatched bases: 6. The CDR3 DNA reads TGCAGTGCTCCGACGGGGACAGGCACAGATACGCAGTATTTT. Protein: CSAPTGTGTDTQYF.

This clonotype is large (0.1 to 1%) within its sample. The J gene is TRBJ2-1, the V gene TRBV5-6; 10 bases align to TRBD2. This CDR3 has 16 amino acids. Germline CDR1 reads SGHDT; CDR2 reads YYEEEE. Trimming took 3 bases from V and 7 from J; bases not matched to a gene: 10. CDR3 sequence (DNA): TGTGCCAGCAGCTGGAAGTCTAGCGGGAGTGGGAATGAGCAGTTCTTC. Encoded protein: CASSWKSSGSGNEQFF.

This clonotype is medium-sized (0.01 to 0.1%) within its sample. The chain employs TRBV4-1 and TRBJ2-7; TRBD2 agrees at 10 bases. The V segment lost 0 bases and the J segment 6 bases; nucleotides outside the gene matches: 5. CDR1 and CDR2 from the germline V gene are MGHRA and YSYEKL. This CDR3 spans 15 amino acids. Here the CDR3 DNA reads TGCGCCAGCAGCCAAGATTCGGCTAGCGGGGGCGAGCAGTACTTC. This translates into CASSQDSASGGEQYF.

By share of the sample, this clonotype is medium-sized. This chain joins TRBV30 and TRBJ2-6; D perhaps matches TRBD2 (6 bases). Germline values: CDR1 GTSNPN, CDR2 SVGIG (reference sequence). Trimming pared 4 bases from V and 1 base from J, leaving 11 bases between. The CDR3 length is 15 residues. The CDR3 coding sequence is TGTGCCTGGACCGGGGGTCGGTCTGGGGCCAACGTCCTGACTTTC. This codes for CAWTGGRSGANVLTF.

This clonotype ranks as medium-sized (0.01 to 0.1%). No DNA is shown, since the ends of the CDR3 on it are uncertain; the CDR3 is the one TCRdb lists. The gene calls are TRBV7-2 and TRBJ2-3; the table assigns TRBD1, which was not confirmed against the DNA. CDR1 is SGHTA and CDR2 is FQGNSA in the germline V gene. The CDR3 is 17 amino acids in total, end residues counted. The CDR3 here is CASSQFGPGMGTDTQYF.

This clonotype qualifies as medium-sized. The chain recombines TRBV6-2 or TRBV6-3 with TRBJ1-1, with D possibly TRBD1 on 5 matching bases. The CDR3 contains 11 residues. Trimming pared 7 bases from V and 6 bases from J, leaving 9 bases between. Per the germline V gene, CDR1 is MNHEY and CDR2 is SVGEGT. The CDR3 coding sequence is TGTGCCAGCACCCTAGGGGCTGAAGCTTTCTTT. Its protein is CASTLGAEAFF.

By its share, this clonotype is medium-sized (0.01 to 0.1%). The chain uses TRBV28 and TRBJ1-5; 11 nucleotides line up with TRBD1. V lost 5 bases and J lost 2; bases outside the gene matches: 2. The CDR3 sequence is 15 residues long. The germline V gene encodes CDR1 MDHEN and CDR2 SYDVKM. This CDR3 is CASSRDRGGNQPQHF. The CDR3 bases are TGTGCCAGCAGTCGGGACAGGGGGGGCAATCAGCCCCAGCATTTT.

In this sample, this clonotype is medium-sized. This rearrangement joins TRBV11-2 to TRBJ1-1; TRBD1 aligns across 7 bases. This CDR3 spans 14 amino acids. Germline CDR1 reads SGHAT; CDR2 reads FQNNGV. The V and J ends lost 6 bases and 1 base, in that order; junction bases with no gene match: 5. Here the CDR3 reads CASRYTGANTEAFF. The CDR3 nucleotides read TGTGCCAGCAGGTATACAGGGGCGAACACTGAAGCTTTCTTT.

The V gene is TRBV7-8, the J gene TRBJ1-2, with TRBD1 identical over 12 bases. This CDR3 spans 15 amino acids. From germline, CDR1 is SGHVS and CDR2 FQNEAQ. V trimming: 5 bases; J trimming: 3 bases; junction bases outside the gene matches: 4. CDR3 loop: CASSTGTGGDYGYTF. The CDR3 bases are TGTGCCAGCAGCACTGGGACAGGGGGCGACTATGGCTACACCTTC.

Sample share makes this clonotype medium-sized. The chain combines TRBV29-1 with TRBJ2-7; a possible D gene is TRBD2 (7 bases). The CDR3 has 14 residues. Trimming stripped 5 bases from V and 0 bases from J, with 14 bases between. Germline loops: CDR1 SQVTM, CDR2 ANQGSEA. Here the CDR3 DNA reads TGCAGCGTTAGCGGGACACAGAGCTCCTACGAGCAGTACTTC. Residues: CSVSGTQSSYEQYF.

The V gene is TRBV3-1, the J gene TRBJ2-4, with TRBD2 as a possible D gene (5 bases). Germline V lookup: CDR1 LGHDT, CDR2 YNNKEL (reference sequence). With 0 bases removed from V and 0 bases from J, the gap between germline ends came to 15 bases. CDR3 length: 18 residues. CDR3 sequence reads: CASSQEERLGLAKNIQYF. The CDR3 nucleotides are TGTGCCAGCAGCCAAGAAGAAAGGCTAGGACTAGCCAAAAACATTCAGTACTTC.

This chain connects TRBV11-2 to TRBJ2-1; D is possibly TRBD1 or TRBD2 (5 bases each). The V and J ends lost 5 bases and 1 base respectively, with 6 bases between them. Per the germline V gene, CDR1 is SGHAT and CDR2 is FQNNGV. The CDR3 totals 13 residues. The CDR3 region is CASSEGSYNEQFF. CDR3 DNA: TGTGCCAGCAGCGAGGGGTCCTACAATGAGCAGTTCTTC.

This clonotype is large (0.1 to 1%) in the sample. The chain couples TRBV28 to TRBJ1-1; possibly TRBD1 for D (6 bases). In germline, CDR1 is MDHEN, CDR2 SYDVKM. V lost 8 bases, J lost 0 bases, and 16 bases lay in between. This CDR3 spans 15 amino acids. The DNA for the CDR3 is TGTGCCAGCTTACCTATGACAGGAATGAACACTGAAGCTTTCTTT. Its protein is CASLPMTGMNTEAFF. Drawing the rest from reference TRBV28 and TRBJ1-1, the complete variable domain is DVKVTQSSRYLVKRTGEKVFLECVQDMDHENMFWYRQDPGLGLRLIYFSYDVKMKEKGDIPEGYSVSREKKERFSLILESASTNQTSMYLCASLPMTGMNTEAFFGQGTRLTVV.

This clonotype is categorized as medium-sized. The V and J genes are TRBV20-1 and TRBJ1-4; D is undetermined. The V gene lost 3 bases and the J gene lost 6 bases, with 17 bases spanning the gap. The CDR3 covers 15 residues. The V gene's germline CDR1 is DFQATT and CDR2 SNEGSKA (reference sequence). In DNA form, the CDR3 reads TGCAGTGCTAGTCAACAGCCTCCGGGAGATGAAAAACTGTTTTTT. Protein product: CSASQQPPGDEKLFF.

In its sample, this clonotype is medium-sized. The chain combines TRBV7-8 with TRBJ2-7; tentative D call: TRBD2 (7 bases). The germline gives CDR1 SGHVS, CDR2 FQNEAQ. V was shortened by 7 bases and J by 5 bases, with 18 bases between the two germline ends. The CDR3 totals 14 residues. CDR3 sequence: CASTPQVGGHEQYF. In DNA form, the CDR3 reads TGTGCCAGCACGCCCCAAGTCGGGGGGCACGAGCAGTACTTC.

This clonotype is classed as medium-sized. The chain joins TRBV15 to TRBJ1-5, with TRBD1 identical over 9 bases. V shed 2 bases and J 4 bases; nucleotides not matched to a gene: 9. Per germline, CDR1 LNHNV and CDR2 YYDKDF (reference sequence). The CDR3 loop spans 17 amino acids. Here the CDR3 reads CATSRSQDRGKNQPQHF. The CDR3 bases are TGTGCCACCAGCAGATCTCAGGACAGGGGAAAAAATCAGCCCCAGCATTTT.

This clonotype is large (0.1 to 1%). The chain links TRBV7-3 to TRBJ2-1; TRBD2 matches 8 bases. V lost 0 bases and J lost 9; bases outside the gene matches: 7. This CDR3 has 15 amino acids. The germline V gene encodes CDR1 SGHTA and CDR2 FQGTGA. CDR3 nucleotides: TGTGCCAGCAGCTTAACAGGGACTAGTGATATTGAGCAGTTCTTC. This sequence encodes CASSLTGTSDIEQFF.